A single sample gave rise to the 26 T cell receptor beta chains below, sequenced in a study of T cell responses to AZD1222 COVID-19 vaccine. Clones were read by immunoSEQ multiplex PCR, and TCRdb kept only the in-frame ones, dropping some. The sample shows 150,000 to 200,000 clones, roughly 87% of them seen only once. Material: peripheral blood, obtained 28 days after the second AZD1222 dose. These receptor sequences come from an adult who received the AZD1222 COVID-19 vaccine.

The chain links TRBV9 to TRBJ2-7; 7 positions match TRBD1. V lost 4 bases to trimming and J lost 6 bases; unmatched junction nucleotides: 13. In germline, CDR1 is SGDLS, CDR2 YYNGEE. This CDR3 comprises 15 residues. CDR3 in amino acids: CASSPHRQGLGEQYF. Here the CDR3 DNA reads TGTGCCAGCAGCCCCCACCGACAGGGATTGGGCGAGCAGTACTTC.

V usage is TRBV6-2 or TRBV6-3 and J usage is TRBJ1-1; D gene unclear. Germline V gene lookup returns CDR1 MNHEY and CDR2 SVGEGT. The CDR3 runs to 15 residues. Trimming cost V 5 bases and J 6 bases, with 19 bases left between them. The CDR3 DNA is TGTGCCAGCAGTGCGACCTCTTCAGGATTGGCTGAAGCTTTCTTT. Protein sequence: CASSATSSGLAEAFF.

CDR3 region: CASSFTTGGAVNPYEQYF. In nucleotides, the CDR3 is TGTGCCAGTAGTTTCACGACAGGGGGCGCGGTGAACCCCTACGAGCAGTACTTC. The rearrangement joins TRBV19 to TRBJ2-7; 10 nucleotides align to TRBD1. The germline V gene encodes CDR1 LNHDA and CDR2 SQIVND (reference sequence). The CDR3 covers 18 residues. The junction had 15 bases not matched to a gene; V was cut back by 5 bases and J by 2 bases.

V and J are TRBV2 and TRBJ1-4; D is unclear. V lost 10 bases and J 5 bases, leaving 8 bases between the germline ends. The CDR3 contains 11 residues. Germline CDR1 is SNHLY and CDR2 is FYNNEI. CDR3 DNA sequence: TGTGCCACCCGTTTGAATGAAAAACTGTTTTTT. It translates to CATRLNEKLFF. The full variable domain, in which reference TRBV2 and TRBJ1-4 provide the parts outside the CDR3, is EPEVTQTPSHQVTQMGQEVILRCVPISNHLYFYWYRQILGQKVEFLVSFYNNEISEKSEIFDDQFSVERPDGSNFTLKIRSTKLEDSAMYFCATRLNEKLFFGSGTQLSVL.

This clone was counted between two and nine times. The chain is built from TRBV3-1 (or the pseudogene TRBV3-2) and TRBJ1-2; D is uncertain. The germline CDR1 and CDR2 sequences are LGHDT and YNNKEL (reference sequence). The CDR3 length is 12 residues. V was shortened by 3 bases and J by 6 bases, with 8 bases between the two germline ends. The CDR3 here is CASSQVTDGYTF. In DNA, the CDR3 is TGTGCCAGCAGCCAGGTTACGGATGGCTACACCTTC.

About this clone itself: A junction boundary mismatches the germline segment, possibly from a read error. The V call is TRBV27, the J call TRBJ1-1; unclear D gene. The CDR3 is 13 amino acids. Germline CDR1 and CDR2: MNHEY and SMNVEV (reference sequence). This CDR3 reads CASRLSVGTEAFF. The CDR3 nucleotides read TGTGCCAGCCGTTTGTCCGTCGGAACTGAAGCTTTCTTT.

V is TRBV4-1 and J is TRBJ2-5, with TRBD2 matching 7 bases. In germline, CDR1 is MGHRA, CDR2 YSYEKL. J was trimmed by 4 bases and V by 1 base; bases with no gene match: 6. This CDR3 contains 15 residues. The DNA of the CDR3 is TGCGCCAGCAGCCAAGTGGGACTAATTGGAGAGACCCAGTACTTC. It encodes CASSQVGLIGETQYF.

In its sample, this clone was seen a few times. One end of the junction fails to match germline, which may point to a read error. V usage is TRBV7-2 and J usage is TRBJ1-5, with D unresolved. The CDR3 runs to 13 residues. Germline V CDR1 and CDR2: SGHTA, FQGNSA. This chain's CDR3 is CASTLDPDQPQHF. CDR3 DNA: TGTGCCAGCACCTTAGACCCCGATCAGCCCCAGCATTTT. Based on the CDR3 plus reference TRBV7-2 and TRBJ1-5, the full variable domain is GAGVSQSPSNKVTEKGKDVELRCDPISGHTALYWYRQSLGQGLEFLIYFQGNSAPDKSGLPSDRFSAERTGGSVSTLTIQRTQQEDSAVYLCASTLDPDQPQHFGDGTRLSIL.

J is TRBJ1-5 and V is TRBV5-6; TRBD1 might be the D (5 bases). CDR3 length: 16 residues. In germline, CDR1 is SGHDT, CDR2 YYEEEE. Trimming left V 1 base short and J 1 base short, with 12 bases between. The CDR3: CASSLQGMGSNQPQHF. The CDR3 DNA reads TGTGCCAGCAGCTTGCAGGGCATGGGGAGCAATCAGCCCCAGCATTTT.

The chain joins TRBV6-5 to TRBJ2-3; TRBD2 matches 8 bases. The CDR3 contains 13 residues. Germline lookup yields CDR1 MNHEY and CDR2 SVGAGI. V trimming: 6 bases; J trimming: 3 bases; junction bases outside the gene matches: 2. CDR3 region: CASRSGGTDTQYF. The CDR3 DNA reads TGTGCCAGCAGGAGCGGGGGAACAGATACGCAGTATTTT.

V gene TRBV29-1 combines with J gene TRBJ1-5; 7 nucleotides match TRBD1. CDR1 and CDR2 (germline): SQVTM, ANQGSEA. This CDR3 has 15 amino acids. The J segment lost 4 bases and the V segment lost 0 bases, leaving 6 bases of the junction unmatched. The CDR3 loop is CSVEDKQGRNQPQHF. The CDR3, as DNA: TGCAGCGTTGAAGATAAACAGGGGAGAAATCAGCCCCAGCATTTT.

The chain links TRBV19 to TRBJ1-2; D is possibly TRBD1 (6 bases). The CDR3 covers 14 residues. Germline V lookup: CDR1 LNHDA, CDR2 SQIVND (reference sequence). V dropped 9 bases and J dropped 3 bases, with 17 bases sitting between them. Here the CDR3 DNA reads TGTGCCAGCGGAGACAGGACCCACTACTATGGCTACACCTTC. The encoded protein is CASGDRTHYYGYTF.

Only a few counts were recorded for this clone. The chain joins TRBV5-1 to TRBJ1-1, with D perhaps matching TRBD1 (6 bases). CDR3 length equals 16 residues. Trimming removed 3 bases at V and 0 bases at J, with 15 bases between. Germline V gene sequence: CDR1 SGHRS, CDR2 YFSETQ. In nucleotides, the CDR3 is TGCGCCAGCAGCTCGATACAGGGTCGATTGAACACTGAAGCTTTCTTT. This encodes CASSSIQGRLNTEAFF.

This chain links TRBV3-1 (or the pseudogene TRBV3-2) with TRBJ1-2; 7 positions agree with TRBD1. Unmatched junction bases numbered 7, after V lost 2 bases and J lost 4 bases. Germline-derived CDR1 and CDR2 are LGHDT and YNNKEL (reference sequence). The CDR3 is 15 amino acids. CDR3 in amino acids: CASSQKTGSVYGYTF. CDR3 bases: TGTGCCAGCAGCCAAAAGACAGGGTCAGTCTATGGCTACACCTTC.

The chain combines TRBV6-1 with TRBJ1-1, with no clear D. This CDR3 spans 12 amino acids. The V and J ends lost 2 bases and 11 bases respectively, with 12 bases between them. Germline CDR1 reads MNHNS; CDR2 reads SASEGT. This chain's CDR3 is CASSEWPGEAFF. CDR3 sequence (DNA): TGTGCCAGCAGTGAATGGCCGGGCGAGGCTTTCTTT.

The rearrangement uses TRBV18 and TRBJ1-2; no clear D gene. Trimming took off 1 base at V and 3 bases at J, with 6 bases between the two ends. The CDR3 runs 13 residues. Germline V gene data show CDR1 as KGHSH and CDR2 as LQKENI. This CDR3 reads CASSPQTHYGYTF. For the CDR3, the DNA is TGTGCCAGCTCACCACAAACCCACTATGGCTACACCTTC.

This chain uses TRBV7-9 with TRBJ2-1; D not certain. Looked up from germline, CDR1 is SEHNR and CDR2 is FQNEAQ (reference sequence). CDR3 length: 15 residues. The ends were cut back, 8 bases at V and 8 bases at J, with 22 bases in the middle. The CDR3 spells CASELKRRIGDEQFF. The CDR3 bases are TGTGCCAGCGAACTGAAAAGGAGAATTGGAGATGAGCAGTTCTTC.

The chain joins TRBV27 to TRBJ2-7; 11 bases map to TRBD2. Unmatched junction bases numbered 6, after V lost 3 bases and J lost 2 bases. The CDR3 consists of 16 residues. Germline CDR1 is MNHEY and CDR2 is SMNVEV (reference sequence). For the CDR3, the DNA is TGTGCCAGCAGTTTCCTAGCGGGGGGCCTGACCTACGAGCAGTACTTC. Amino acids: CASSFLAGGLTYEQYF.

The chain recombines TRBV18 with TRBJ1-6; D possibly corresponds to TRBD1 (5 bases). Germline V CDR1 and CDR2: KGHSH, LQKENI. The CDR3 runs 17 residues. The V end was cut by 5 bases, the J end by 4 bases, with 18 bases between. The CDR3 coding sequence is TGTGCCAGCTCATCAACAGGTCACCGCGGGTATAATTCACCCCTCCACTTT. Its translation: CASSSTGHRGYNSPLHF.

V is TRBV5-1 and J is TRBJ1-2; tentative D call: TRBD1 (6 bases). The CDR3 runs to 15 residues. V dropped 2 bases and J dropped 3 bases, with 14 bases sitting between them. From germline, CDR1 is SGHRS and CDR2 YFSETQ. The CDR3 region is CASSFGGALDYGYTF. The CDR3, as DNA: TGCGCCAGCAGCTTTGGGGGGGCTCTTGACTATGGCTACACCTTC.

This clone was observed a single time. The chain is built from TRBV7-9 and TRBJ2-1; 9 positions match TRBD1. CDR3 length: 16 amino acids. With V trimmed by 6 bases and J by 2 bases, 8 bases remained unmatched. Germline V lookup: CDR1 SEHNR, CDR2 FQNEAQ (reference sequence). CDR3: CASRFPGTGPYNEQFF. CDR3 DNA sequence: TGTGCCAGCAGGTTCCCCGGGACAGGGCCCTACAATGAGCAGTTCTTC.

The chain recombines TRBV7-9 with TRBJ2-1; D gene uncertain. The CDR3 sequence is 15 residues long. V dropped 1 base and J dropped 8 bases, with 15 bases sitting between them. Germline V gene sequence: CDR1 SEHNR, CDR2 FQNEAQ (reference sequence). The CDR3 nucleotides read TGTGCCAGCAGCTTAGGGCCCATAGCTTTGGATGAGCAGTTCTTC. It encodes CASSLGPIALDEQFF.

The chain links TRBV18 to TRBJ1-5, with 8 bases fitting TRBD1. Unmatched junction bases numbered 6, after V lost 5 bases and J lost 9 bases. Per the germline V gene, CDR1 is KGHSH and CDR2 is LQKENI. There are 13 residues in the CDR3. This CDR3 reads CASSRDRIAPQHF. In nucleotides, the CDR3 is TGTGCCAGCTCAAGGGACAGGATCGCGCCCCAGCATTTT.

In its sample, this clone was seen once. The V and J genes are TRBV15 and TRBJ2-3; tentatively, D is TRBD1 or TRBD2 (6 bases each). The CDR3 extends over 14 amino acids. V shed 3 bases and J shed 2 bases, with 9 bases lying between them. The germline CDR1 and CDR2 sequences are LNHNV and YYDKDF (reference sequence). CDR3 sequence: CATSRRDITDTQYF. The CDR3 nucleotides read TGTGCCACCAGCAGGCGGGACATCACAGATACGCAGTATTTT.

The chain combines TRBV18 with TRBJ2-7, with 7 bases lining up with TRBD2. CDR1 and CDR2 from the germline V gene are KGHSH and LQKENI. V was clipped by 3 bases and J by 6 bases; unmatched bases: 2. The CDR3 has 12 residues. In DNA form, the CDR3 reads TGTGCCAGCTCACCCGGGGGGACCGAGCAGTACTTC. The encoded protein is CASSPGGTEQYF. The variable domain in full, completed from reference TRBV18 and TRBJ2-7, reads NAGVMQNPRHLVRRRGQEARLRCSPMKGHSHVYWYRQLPEEGLKFMVYLQKENIIDESGMPKERFSAEFPKEGPSILRIQQVVRGDSAAYFCASSPGGTEQYFGPGTRLTVT.

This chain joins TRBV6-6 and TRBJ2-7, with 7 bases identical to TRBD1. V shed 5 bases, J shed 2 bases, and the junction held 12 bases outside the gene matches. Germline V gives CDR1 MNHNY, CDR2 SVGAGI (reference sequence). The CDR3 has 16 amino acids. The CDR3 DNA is TGTGCCAGCAGTCGACAAGGACAGGCCATGACCTACGAGCAGTACTTC. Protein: CASSRQGQAMTYEQYF.